This T cell receptor (beta chain) originates from a study of shared clonotypes between healthy human individuals. Between the trimmed V and J ends, which lost 4 bases and 8 bases, there was a span of 18 bases. Germline loops: CDR1 SGDLS, CDR2 YYNGEE. The CDR3 has 14 amino acids. Naive CD8 cells lacked CD45RO, underwent positive selection for CCR7 and left out terminally differentiated effector memory CD45RA+ cells. Study-wide points: Generation probabilities were higher for clonotypes shared across all four sorted-subset donors than for unshared ones. Donors were few, which limited the genetic and exposure-history diversity represented.

Data came from immunoSEQ multiplex PCR; TCRdb stores just in-frame clones and leaves some out. Among about 2.1 million clones listed, around 93% were seen once. This clone is a singleton in its sample. Its cognate antigen is unknown. The receptor was isolated from a man aged 18 to 29 in good health. Some clones in this sample may be carry-over from other donors' samples. The sample comprised naive CD8+ T cells from PBMCs. The J gene is TRBJ1-1, the V gene TRBV9; TRBD1 might be the D (6 bases). The DNA for the CDR3 is TGTGCCAGCAGCCATAACAGGGCCGGAGAAGAAGCTTTCTTT. Encoded protein: CASSHNRAGEEAFF.